This TCR beta chain was profiled in a study of beta chain features in type 1 diabetes. Reverse transcribing all isolated RNA meant expressed TCRB transcripts were sequenced. Produced via immunoSEQ multiplex PCR; TCRdb's table is partial and in-frame only. The sample has about 930,000 clones, roughly 16% seen once. The CDR3 is 14 amino acids. The rearrangement links TRBV21-1 to TRBJ2-5; the table calls TRBD2, which could not be checked here. TRBV21-1 is assigned pseudogene status. Specimen: naive CD4+ T cells from blood. This clonotype was obtained from a woman aged 18-29 years in good health. The CDR3 spells CASRDGGSQETQYF. CDR3 DNA sequence: TGTGCCAGCAGGGACGGAGGATCACAAGAGACCCAGTACTTC.